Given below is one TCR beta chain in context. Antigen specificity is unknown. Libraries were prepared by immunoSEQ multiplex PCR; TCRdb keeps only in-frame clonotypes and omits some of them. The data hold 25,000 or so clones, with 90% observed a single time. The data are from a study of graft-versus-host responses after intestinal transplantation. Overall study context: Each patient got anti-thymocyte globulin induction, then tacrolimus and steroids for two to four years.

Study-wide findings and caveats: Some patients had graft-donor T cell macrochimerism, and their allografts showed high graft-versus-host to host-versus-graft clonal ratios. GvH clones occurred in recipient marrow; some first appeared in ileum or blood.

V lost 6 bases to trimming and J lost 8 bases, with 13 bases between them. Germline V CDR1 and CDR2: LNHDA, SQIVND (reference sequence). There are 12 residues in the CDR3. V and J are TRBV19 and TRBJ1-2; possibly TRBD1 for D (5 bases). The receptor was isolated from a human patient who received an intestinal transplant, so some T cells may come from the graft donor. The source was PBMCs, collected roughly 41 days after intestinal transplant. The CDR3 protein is CASRLGGSGYTF. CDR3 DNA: TGTGCCAGTAGATTGGGGGGATCCGGCTACACCTTC.